This paragraph covers one T cell receptor beta chain sequence. What it binds is not known. The data stem from a study of neoadjuvant nivolumab and ipilimumab in lung cancer. Regarding the study as a whole: Compared with tumor-adjacent uninvolved lung, resected tumors showed greater richness and clonality.

The assay was immunoSEQ multiplex PCR, and TCRdb's table has in-frame clones only and misses some. The repertoire holds 30,000 or so clones, with nearly 85% as singletons. The germline V and J ends were trimmed by 0 bases and 1 base, with 12 bases remaining between them. CDR1 is SGHVS, CDR2 FQNEAQ, per germline. The CDR3 sequence is 17 residues long. The TCR sequence derives from an adult with non-small cell lung cancer. This chain uses TRBV7-8 with TRBJ2-2; D may be TRBD2 (5 bases). The source was tumor tissue, collected after neoadjuvant nivolumab, alone or with ipilimumab, at or shortly before surgery. The CDR3 sequence: CASSLAGDPGNTGELFF. In DNA, the CDR3 is TGTGCCAGCAGCTTAGCGGGAGACCCCGGGAACACCGGGGAGCTGTTTTTT. Full variable domain (remainder filled in from reference TRBV7-8 and TRBJ2-2): GAGVSQSPRYKVAKRGQDVALRCDPISGHVSLFWYQQALGQGPEFLTYFQNEAQLDKSGLPSDRFFAERPEGSVSTLKIQRTQQEDSAVYLCASSLAGDPGNTGELFFGEGSRLTVL.